One and the same sample provided the 26 T cell receptor beta chains below, sequenced in a study of CD8 T cells in Susac syndrome. With random hexamers, reverse transcription was performed on about 0.5 to 1 ug of RNA. TCRdb reanalysed the immunoSEQ multiplex PCR reads using MiXCR and keeps one entry per CDR3 protein. The profile covers about 84,000 distinct CDR3 sequences, with about 96% appearing a single time and about 0.39% taken by the ten largest. The sequencing input was CD8+ T cells from PBMCs. All receptors derive from a human donor with Susac syndrome.

The gene calls are TRBV20-1 and TRBJ2-1; tentative D call: TRBD2 (5 bases). Germline V gene sequence: CDR1 DFQATT, CDR2 SNEGSKA (reference sequence). Deletions cut 1 base from V and 0 bases from J, with 10 bases between. The CDR3 has 15 residues. The CDR3 DNA reads TGCAGTGCTAGAGGAGCGGCAAGCTCCTACAATGAGCAGTTCTTC. This sequence encodes CSARGAASSYNEQFF.

This chain uses TRBV6-2 or TRBV6-3 with TRBJ2-2; D remains unclear. Germline CDR1 is MNHEY and CDR2 is SVGEGT. Trimming removed 3 bases from V and 5 bases from J, with 4 bases in between. This CDR3 spans 12 amino acids. This chain's CDR3 is CASSYLTGELFF. The CDR3 DNA reads TGTGCCAGCAGTTATCTGACCGGGGAGCTGTTTTTT.

V is TRBV14 and J is TRBJ2-7; D not resolved. V shed 2 bases and J shed 0 bases, with 17 bases lying between them. This CDR3 is 17 amino acids long. Per germline, CDR1 SGHDN and CDR2 FVKESK. The DNA of the CDR3 is TGTGCCAGCAGCCAAAGGCGTCTTTGGCCGAACTCCTACGAGCAGTACTTC. Translation: CASSQRRLWPNSYEQYF.

The J gene is TRBJ2-1, the V gene TRBV7-9; either TRBD1 or TRBD2 may fit D (7 bases each). CDR1 is SEHNR and CDR2 is FQNEAQ in the germline V gene (reference sequence). The CDR3 is made up of 14 amino acids. The V and J ends lost 3 bases and 9 bases respectively, with 15 bases between them. In nucleotides, the CDR3 is TGTGCCAGCAGCTTTGGGAGGGGGCATGGTGAGCAGTTCTTC. This gives the protein CASSFGRGHGEQFF.

The chain combines TRBV29-1 with TRBJ1-2; TRBD1 aligns across 9 bases. This CDR3 contains 15 residues. J gave up 5 bases and V 7 bases, and 14 bases lay outside the gene matches. The germline CDR1 and CDR2 sequences are SQVTM and ANQGSEA. DNA of the CDR3: TGCAGCGAAGGCCCCACAGGGGGCGCAGGGTATGGCTACACCTTC. Its translation is CSEGPTGGAGYGYTF.

This chain uses TRBV1 with TRBJ2-1. TRBV1 is shown as a pseudogene. This CDR3 contains 8 residues. CDR3 sequence: CTSSQVRF. CDR3 nucleotide sequence: TGCACCAGCAGCCAAGTGAGGTTC.

V gene TRBV4-3 combines with J gene TRBJ2-4, with 7 bases matching TRBD2. Germline values: CDR1 LGHNA, CDR2 YSLEER. The CDR3 loop spans 17 amino acids. The V gene end was trimmed by 1 base and the J gene end by 3 bases; junction bases not matched to a gene: 9. The CDR3 sequence is CASSQVGLAENKNIQYF. The CDR3 DNA reads as TGCGCCAGCAGCCAAGTAGGGCTAGCGGAAAACAAAAACATTCAGTACTTC.

The rearrangement joins TRBV20-1 to TRBJ1-4; no clear D. The length of the CDR3 is 17 residues. The V and J ends lost 3 bases and 0 bases respectively, with 17 bases between them. Germline V lookup: CDR1 DFQATT, CDR2 SNEGSKA (reference sequence). CDR3 loop: CSASTKVLYATNEKLFF. The CDR3 DNA is TGCAGTGCTAGTACCAAGGTCCTTTATGCAACTAATGAAAAACTGTTTTTT.

The rearrangement joins TRBV15 to TRBJ2-6; no definite D call. Trimming shortened V by 3 bases and J by 4 bases, and 7 bases separated the two germline ends. Per the germline V gene, CDR1 is LNHNV and CDR2 is YYDKDF (reference sequence). This CDR3 is 14 amino acids long. The chain's CDR3 is CATSSRPGANVLTF. DNA for the CDR3: TGTGCCACCAGCAGTCGGCCGGGGGCCAACGTCCTGACTTTC. The full variable domain, its missing parts supplied by reference TRBV15 and TRBJ2-6, is DAMVIQNPRYQVTQFGKPVTLSCSQTLNHNVMYWYQQKSSQAPKLLFHYYDKDFNNEADTPDNFQSRRPNTSFCFLDIRSPGLGDTAMYLCATSSRPGANVLTFGAGSRLTVL.

This clonotype was seen more than once but under ten times. This rearrangement joins TRBV6-5 to TRBJ1-1; D unresolved. Trimming cost V 4 bases and J 1 base, with 4 bases left between them. Looked up from germline, CDR1 is MNHEY and CDR2 is SVGAGI. This CDR3 region has 12 residues. CDR3 protein: CASSWGNTEAFF. CDR3 nucleotide sequence: TGTGCCAGCAGTTGGGGGAACACTGAAGCTTTCTTT.

The chain links TRBV20-1 to TRBJ1-2; D may be TRBD1 (5 bases). CDR1 is DFQATT and CDR2 is SNEGSKA in the germline V gene (reference sequence). The CDR3 spans 13 residues. The V end was cut by 5 bases, the J end by 8 bases, with 18 bases between. The CDR3 sequence: CSAPRDGWDGYTF. The CDR3 region has the DNA TGCAGTGCTCCCCGGGACGGTTGGGACGGCTACACCTTC.

This sequence joins TRBV7-8 and TRBJ2-5; D might be TRBD1 or TRBD2, each matching 5 bases. Germline lookup yields CDR1 SGHVS and CDR2 FQNEAQ. Trimming shortened V by 5 bases and J by 6 bases, and 19 bases separated the two germline ends. The CDR3 is made up of 15 amino acids. The DNA of the CDR3 is TGTGCCAGCAGCGGGGGTCGTATAGGTGCCAAGACCCAGTACTTC. Its translation: CASSGGRIGAKTQYF.

The rearrangement joins TRBV20-1 to TRBJ1-5; maybe TRBD1 (5 bases). The V and J ends lost 3 bases and 6 bases respectively, with 15 bases between them. The CDR3 consists of 14 residues. Germline-derived CDR1 and CDR2 are DFQATT and SNEGSKA (reference sequence). The CDR3 region is CSARATDETQPQHF. The DNA of the CDR3 is TGCAGTGCTAGGGCGACAGACGAAACTCAGCCCCAGCATTTT.

This chain uses TRBV5-4 with TRBJ2-1; no reliable D call. Trimming shortened V by 4 bases and J by 5 bases, and 7 bases separated the two germline ends. CDR1 is SGHNT and CDR2 is YYREEE in the germline V gene (reference sequence). This CDR3 spans 12 amino acids. The CDR3 nucleotides read TGTGCCAGCAGCCGAAACGACAATGAGCAGTTCTTC. This encodes CASSRNDNEQFF.

This chain links TRBV28 with TRBJ1-1; D is uncertain. The CDR3 length is 17 residues. Germline V gives CDR1 MDHEN, CDR2 SYDVKM. V was trimmed by 4 bases and J by 0 bases, leaving 18 bases between them. In DNA, the CDR3 is TGTGCCAGCAGTTCGACGTCTTTGGGCGGTATGAACACTGAAGCTTTCTTT. This gives the protein CASSSTSLGGMNTEAFF.

The chain recombines TRBV15 with TRBJ1-1; possible D gene TRBD1, 5 bases. The V gene's germline CDR1 is LNHNV and CDR2 YYDKDF (reference sequence). The ends were cut back, 0 bases at V and 6 bases at J, with 8 bases in the middle. CDR3 length equals 13 residues. CDR3 sequence: CATSREGDSEAFF. The CDR3 nucleotides read TGTGCCACCAGCAGAGAAGGGGATTCTGAAGCTTTCTTT.

The genes are TRBV28 and TRBJ2-3; tentative D call: TRBD1 (6 bases). CDR3 length equals 13 residues. With 5 bases removed from V and 6 bases from J, the gap between germline ends came to 12 bases. Per germline, CDR1 MDHEN and CDR2 SYDVKM. In DNA form, the CDR3 reads TGTGCCAGCAGTACCAGACAGGCGGATACGCAGTATTTT. Protein product: CASSTRQADTQYF.

The chain links TRBV7-9 to TRBJ2-2, with 7 bases identical to TRBD2. With 5 bases clipped from V and 1 base from J, the junction kept 10 bases outside the gene matches. This CDR3 is built from 17 residues. From germline, CDR1 is SEHNR and CDR2 FQNEAQ (reference sequence). The CDR3 coding sequence is TGTGCCAGCAGCAACTGGGGTCTAGCGGAGAACACCGGGGAGCTGTTTTTT. This codes for CASSNWGLAENTGELFF. Full variable domain (rest looked up from reference TRBV7-9 and TRBJ2-2): DTGVSQNPRHKITKRGQNVTFRCDPISEHNRLYWYRQTLGQGPEFLTYFQNEAQLEKSRLLSDRFSAERPKGSFSTLEIQRTEQGDSAMYLCASSNWGLAENTGELFFGEGSRLTVL.

This clonotype occurred once. This chain connects TRBV7-9 to TRBJ2-2; D not certain. In germline, CDR1 is SEHNR, CDR2 FQNEAQ (reference sequence). The CDR3 extends over 15 amino acids. V dropped 7 bases and J dropped 5 bases, with 17 bases sitting between them. As DNA, the CDR3 is TGTGCCAGCAACACGGAGCCTAGAGATACCGGGGAGCTGTTTTTT. Protein product: CASNTEPRDTGELFF.

This rearrangement joins TRBV20-1 to TRBJ2-2; no definite D call. Trimming took off 7 bases at V and 6 bases at J, with 15 bases between the two ends. The germline gives CDR1 DFQATT, CDR2 SNEGSKA (reference sequence). This CDR3 is built from 13 residues. The DNA of the CDR3 is TGCAGTGAGCGTAGGTACCTACCCGGGGAGCTGTTTTTT. Translation gives CSERRYLPGELFF.

V gene TRBV6-5 combines with J gene TRBJ2-3; perhaps TRBD1 as D (5 bases). Germline lookup yields CDR1 MNHEY and CDR2 SVGAGI. Trimming stripped 9 bases from V and 6 bases from J, with 10 bases between. The CDR3 has 11 residues. CDR3 DNA sequence: TGTGCCAGTTCACAGGCGGATACGCAGTATTTT. Protein sequence: CASSQADTQYF.

The chain joins TRBV5-6 to TRBJ1-5; a weak D match, TRBD1 (5 bases). CDR1 SGHDT and CDR2 YYEEEE come from the germline V gene. CDR3 length equals 14 residues. V lost 2 bases, J lost 5 bases, and 11 bases lay in between. In DNA, the CDR3 is TGTGCCAGCAGCTTTGCAGGGTTTGATCAGCCCCAGCATTTT. Protein product: CASSFAGFDQPQHF.

V and J are TRBV29-1 and TRBJ1-2, with D unclear. Looked up from germline, CDR1 is SQVTM and CDR2 is ANQGSEA. The V gene lost 7 bases and the J gene lost 8 bases, with 14 bases spanning the gap. This CDR3 spans 11 amino acids. The DNA of the CDR3 is TGCAGCGGATTAGACCGGAGGGGCTACACCTTC. It yields the protein CSGLDRRGYTF.

This clonotype has just a few counts. V and J are TRBV28 and TRBJ2-3, with no clear D. Germline CDR1 MDHEN, CDR2 SYDVKM. The CDR3 runs to 11 residues. Trimming cost V 2 bases and J 6 bases, with 3 bases left between them. DNA for the CDR3: TGTGCCAGCAGTTTACGGGATACGCAGTATTTT. Its translation: CASSLRDTQYF.

The J gene is TRBJ2-1, the V gene TRBV9; D may be TRBD2 (6 bases). The CDR3 covers 16 residues. Germline values: CDR1 SGDLS, CDR2 YYNGEE. With 0 bases removed from V and 8 bases from J, the gap between germline ends came to 18 bases. CDR3 sequence reads: CASSVGDSPLAHEQFF. CDR3 coding DNA: TGTGCCAGCAGCGTAGGGGACTCCCCCCTGGCCCATGAGCAGTTCTTC.

The rearrangement uses TRBV2 and TRBJ2-1; D is unclear. Between the trimmed V and J ends, which lost 8 bases and 2 bases, there was a span of 10 bases. The length of the CDR3 is 13 residues. Germline CDR1 reads SNHLY; CDR2 reads FYNNEI. CDR3 sequence: CASGRWAYNEQFF. The DNA for the CDR3 is TGTGCCAGCGGCCGATGGGCCTACAATGAGCAGTTCTTC.